A single sample is the source of the 3 T cell receptor beta chains below, sequenced in a study of cytomegalovirus exposure and HLA in healthy donors (TCRdb year 2017). The method was the immunoSEQ multiplex PCR assay. The multiplex PCR relied on a mix of 60 forward primers for TCR Vbeta segments and 13 reverse primers for TCR Jbeta segments. Entries here come from immuneACCESS through TCRdb and include only in-frame sequences with V and J called. Some clones fail to appear in such tables; in the studies checked, an unresolved V gene covers under half of the shortfall, and the cause of the remainder is unknown. The sample contains about 120,000 clones, over 60% of them found a single time. The ten largest account for 3.5% to 4.5% of the sample. The sequencing input was PBMCs. The receptors were gathered from a young man in good health and CMV-seropositive.

The DNA for the CDR3 is TGTGCCATCAGTGCAACTAGGGGGGAGACCCAGTACTTC. Residues: CAISATRGETQYF. The V gene is TRBV10-3, the J gene TRBJ2-5; maybe TRBD1 (6 bases). Germline CDR1 is ENHRY and CDR2 is SYGVKD. V was cut by 4 bases and J by 5 bases, with 11 bases left in between. The CDR3 runs to 13 residues.

CDR3 amino acids: CADLGQGAPLNTGELFF. CDR3 bases: TGTGCCGACCTGGGACAGGGGGCCCCCTTGAACACCGGGGAGCTGTTTTTT. The chain carries TRBV7-2 and TRBJ2-2; 12 bases are shared with TRBD1. CDR1 is SGHTA and CDR2 is FQGNSA in the germline V gene. The CDR3 consists of 17 residues. With V trimmed by 11 bases and J by 1 base, 11 bases remained unmatched.

This chain joins TRBV7-3 and TRBJ2-3; 8 bases agree with TRBD2. The V gene's germline CDR1 is SGHTA and CDR2 FQGTGA. V dropped 5 bases and J dropped 4; count of bases not matched to a gene: 5. CDR3 size: 14 residues. The CDR3 bases are TGTGCCAGCAGCCGAGGGACTAGACCAGATACGCAGTATTTT. Translated: CASSRGTRPDTQYF.